Following are 28 T cell receptor beta chains from one sample sequenced in a study of T-cell reconstitution after alpha-beta-depleted transplantation in children. The authors prepared the TCRbeta library with unique molecular identifiers. TCRdb reanalysed the PCR reads using MiXCR and keeps one entry per CDR3 protein. Of around 380,000 distinct CDR3 sequences in the sample, roughly 10% were seen once. Sequenced material: PBMCs from the stem cell graft donor, taken from the stem cell graft. The receptors were sampled from a human donor who donated a stem cell graft to a child with acute myeloid leukemia.

V and J are TRBV7-2 and TRBJ1-5; tentative D call: TRBD1 (5 bases). Trimming removed 4 bases from V and 0 bases from J, with 16 bases in between. In germline, CDR1 is SGHTA, CDR2 FQGNSA. This CDR3 is built from 17 residues. The CDR3 here is CASSYETHRFSNQPQHF. CDR3 DNA: TGTGCCAGCAGCTACGAAACGCACAGGTTTAGCAATCAGCCCCAGCATTTT.

This clonotype was seen a handful of times. The genes are TRBV5-1 and TRBJ2-4; possible D gene TRBD2, 5 bases. The V and J ends lost 4 bases and 0 bases respectively, with 20 bases between them. The CDR3 has 18 residues. Germline values: CDR1 SGHRS, CDR2 YFSETQ. The CDR3 sequence is CASSAGGGDRLAKNIQYF. DNA of the CDR3: TGCGCCAGCAGCGCCGGCGGAGGAGATAGATTAGCCAAAAACATTCAGTACTTC.

The gene calls are TRBV6-5 and TRBJ2-3; TRBD2 matches 10 bases. The CDR3 extends over 17 amino acids. The V and J ends lost 2 bases and 3 bases, in that order; junction bases with no gene match: 8. Germline V gives CDR1 MNHEY, CDR2 SVGAGI. The CDR3 DNA sequence: TGTGCCAGCAGTTACCCCACGAGGACTAGCGGTACAGATACGCAGTATTTT. Its protein product is CASSYPTRTSGTDTQYF.

This clonotype was observed a few times. The chain carries TRBV5-1 and TRBJ2-3; TRBD1 agrees at 7 bases. Germline V gene lookup returns CDR1 SGHRS and CDR2 YFSETQ. The V segment lost 3 bases and the J segment 0 bases; nucleotides outside the gene matches: 7. This CDR3 is built from 16 residues. The CDR3 DNA follows: TGCGCCAGCAGCTACGGGACAGCAGCTAGCACAGATACGCAGTATTTT. It is translated as CASSYGTAASTDTQYF.

This clonotype was counted only a few times. The chain joins TRBV4-2 to TRBJ1-1; 12 bases are shared with TRBD1. V lost 1 base to trimming and J lost 5 bases; unmatched junction nucleotides: 8. The CDR3 consists of 17 residues. CDR1 is LGHNA and CDR2 is YNFKEQ in the germline V gene. CDR3 in amino acids: CASSQAQGQGAGTEAFF. The DNA for the CDR3 is TGTGCCAGCAGCCAAGCACAGGGACAGGGGGCTGGAACTGAAGCTTTCTTT.

This clonotype was found a few times. The chain carries TRBV20-1 and TRBJ2-1, with 13 nucleotides matching TRBD2. Trimming at V came to 5 bases and at J to 2 bases, leaving 3 bases not matched to a gene. Germline V gives CDR1 DFQATT, CDR2 SNEGSKA (reference sequence). The CDR3 runs to 15 residues. The CDR3 region has the DNA TGCAGTGCTGTGACTAGCGGGGGGCCCTACAATGAGCAGTTCTTC. It specifies CSAVTSGGPYNEQFF.

This clonotype came up many times. The J gene is TRBJ2-5, the V gene TRBV20-1; TRBD1 matches at 7 bases. V gave up 3 bases and J gave up 5 bases; unmatched junction bases: 3. Germline V CDR1 and CDR2: DFQATT, SNEGSKA (reference sequence). CDR3 size: 12 residues. The CDR3: CSARVGGETQYF. The CDR3, as DNA: TGCAGTGCTAGGGTAGGGGGCGAGACCCAGTACTTC.

In this sample, this clonotype turned up many times. The CDR3 sequence is CASSFPTLAKNIQYF. DNA of the CDR3: TGTGCCAGCAGTTTCCCGACCCTAGCCAAAAACATTCAGTACTTC. The genes are TRBV12-3 or TRBV12-4 and TRBJ2-4; D unclear. This CDR3 region has 15 residues. V was trimmed by 3 bases and J by 0 bases, leaving 9 bases between them.

The chain is built from TRBV29-1 and TRBJ2-7, with 10 positions matching TRBD1. V lost 1 base and J lost 5; bases outside the gene matches: 5. The CDR3 is 14 residues long. From germline, CDR1 is SQVTM and CDR2 ANQGSEA. In DNA form, the CDR3 reads TGCAGCGTTGAAGGAGGACAGGGGGGACACGAGCAGTACTTC. Residues: CSVEGGQGGHEQYF.

This chain links TRBV6-5 with TRBJ1-4; D not certain. The CDR3 is made up of 11 amino acids. Trimming removed 8 bases from V and 7 bases from J, with 8 bases in between. Germline-derived CDR1 and CDR2 are MNHEY and SVGAGI. The CDR3 here is CASGRGEKLFF. The CDR3 DNA follows: TGTGCCAGCGGGCGGGGTGAAAAACTGTTTTTT.

The V call is TRBV6-1, the J call TRBJ1-1; TRBD1 matches 10 bases. The CDR3 extends over 13 amino acids. CDR1 and CDR2 from the germline V gene are MNHNS and SASEGT. V lost 8 bases to trimming and J lost 5 bases; unmatched junction nucleotides: 5. Here the CDR3 DNA reads TGTGCCAGCGCTGGACAGGGGGATACTGAAGCTTTCTTT. The encoded protein is CASAGQGDTEAFF.

Details on this clonotype: Just one base apart from a much larger clone, this may be a read error. The CDR3 protein is CCARDATSGSPGETQYF. The CDR3 nucleotides are TGCTGTGCTAGAGATGCAACTAGCGGGAGTCCCGGAGAGACCCAGTACTTC. The gene calls are TRBV20-1 and TRBJ2-5; 11 bases map to TRBD2. The CDR3 loop spans 17 amino acids. CDR1 is DFQATT, CDR2 SNEGSKA, per germline (reference sequence).

The J gene is TRBJ2-5, the V gene TRBV20-1, with a weak D call TRBD2 (7 bases). Per the germline V gene, CDR1 is DFQATT and CDR2 is SNEGSKA (reference sequence). This CDR3 spans 15 amino acids. Between the trimmed V and J ends, which lost 3 bases and 4 bases, there was a span of 18 bases. The CDR3 loop is CSASRAGALLETQYF. In DNA form, the CDR3 reads TGCAGTGCTAGTAGGGCGGGGGCCCTCTTAGAGACCCAGTACTTC.

This clonotype was observed a few times. The rearrangement links TRBV10-2 to TRBJ2-6, with 13 nucleotides matching TRBD2. Germline CDR1 is WSHSY and CDR2 is SAAADI. Trimming cost V 3 bases and J 2 bases; bases outside gene matches: 10. The CDR3 is 20 amino acids. In DNA, the CDR3 is TGCGCCAGCAGTGATCCCGGACTAGCGGGAGTCCCCACTGGGGCCAACGTCCTGACTTTC. Translating it yields CASSDPGLAGVPTGANVLTF.

This clonotype was recorded a few times. This chain links TRBV11-2 with TRBJ2-7, with D hard to call. Trimming cost V 3 bases and J 5 bases, with 8 bases left between them. The CDR3 has 12 amino acids. Germline CDR1 SGHAT, CDR2 FQNNGV. This CDR3 is CASSFLEDEQYV. Written as DNA, the CDR3 is TGTGCCAGCAGCTTTCTCGAGGACGAGCAGTACGTC.

Only a few counts were recorded for this clonotype. V and J are TRBV5-1 and TRBJ1-6; 8 bases are a match to TRBD1. The CDR3 extends over 16 amino acids. Per germline, CDR1 SGHRS and CDR2 YFSETQ. The J segment lost 4 bases and the V segment lost 0 bases, leaving 3 bases of the junction unmatched. DNA of the CDR3: TGCGCCAGCAGCTTGGCAGACAGGGGTTATAATTCACCCCTCCACTTT. It translates to CASSLADRGYNSPLHF.

In its sample, this clonotype was seen many times. This chain connects TRBV9 to TRBJ1-6; TRBD1 aligns across 7 bases. CDR1 is SGDLS, CDR2 YYNGEE, per germline. This CDR3 spans 14 amino acids. V shed 2 bases and J 5 bases; nucleotides not matched to a gene: 1. The CDR3 spells CASSVTGNNSPLHF. The DNA of the CDR3 is TGTGCCAGCAGCGTGACAGGGAATAATTCACCCCTCCACTTT.

V is TRBV23-1 and J is TRBJ2-7; D not resolved. TRBV23-1 is flagged as an ORF with uncertain function. The V end was cut by 11 bases, the J end by 4 bases, with 12 bases between. This CDR3 is 11 amino acids long. CDR3 sequence reads: CAGIVAYEQYV. In DNA, the CDR3 is TGCGCCGGGATTGTGGCTTACGAGCAGTACGTC.

This clonotype came up a few times. The chain combines TRBV9 with TRBJ2-5; the D is unclear. This CDR3 comprises 14 residues. The V end lost 3 bases, the J end lost 2 bases, and 11 bases lay between the germline ends. Germline loops: CDR1 SGDLS, CDR2 YYNGEE. This chain's CDR3 is CASSAAEIQETQYF. The CDR3 DNA reads as TGTGCCAGCAGCGCCGCAGAGATACAAGAGACCCAGTACTTC. Complete variable domain (other parts from reference TRBV9 and TRBJ2-5): DSGVTQTPKHLITATGQRVTLRCSPRSGDLSVYWYQQSLDQGLQFLIQYYNGEERAKGNILERFSAQQFPDLHSELNLSSLELGDSALYFCASSAAEIQETQYFGPGTRLLVL.

The chain employs TRBV21-1 and TRBJ1-2; the table calls TRBD1, which could not be checked here. TRBV21-1 has pseudogene status. The CDR3 loop spans 17 amino acids. CDR3 bases: TGTGCCAGCAGCACCCCGGGACAGCCGCGACGGTCCCAATACTACACCTTC. Translation gives CASSTPGQPRRSQYYTF.

This clonotype was picked up many times. This chain uses TRBV2 with TRBJ2-3; no reliable D call. This CDR3 is 14 amino acids long. In germline, CDR1 is SNHLY, CDR2 FYNNEI. Trimming took off 8 bases at V and 2 bases at J, with 14 bases between the two ends. CDR3 nucleotide sequence: TGTGCCAGCGCCCCGGCGGTAAACACAGATACGCAGTATTTT. Amino acids: CASAPAVNTDTQYF.

This chain connects TRBV24-1 to TRBJ2-7; the D gene is possibly TRBD1 (5 bases). This CDR3 contains 13 residues. Trimming took off 6 bases at V and 2 bases at J, with 10 bases between the two ends. Looked up from germline, CDR1 is KGHDR and CDR2 is SFDVKD. The CDR3 nucleotides are TGTGCCACCAGTCAGGGCAGAACCTACGAGCAGTACGTC. It codes for CATSQGRTYEQYV.

The gene calls are TRBV5-1 and TRBJ2-2; D is perhaps TRBD2 (5 bases). CDR3 length equals 16 residues. V was shortened by 0 bases and J by 3 bases, with 12 bases between the two germline ends. Germline V gene sequence: CDR1 SGHRS, CDR2 YFSETQ. The CDR3 nucleotides are TGCGCCAGCAGCTTGGGGTCTAGCCTCTACACCGGGGAGCTGTTTTTT. This translates into CASSLGSSLYTGELFF.

The chain joins TRBV15 to TRBJ2-1, with a weak D call TRBD2 (5 bases). Germline CDR1 and CDR2: LNHNV and YYDKDF (reference sequence). This CDR3 contains 16 residues. V was clipped by 5 bases and J by 0 bases, with 14 bases between them. The CDR3 nucleotides are TGTGCCACCAGCGATTTAGCGTTTAGCTCCTACAATGAGCAGTTCTTC. Its protein is CATSDLAFSSYNEQFF.

CDR3 amino acids: CAISDGISAADTQYF. The CDR3 DNA sequence: TGTGCCATCAGTGATGGGATCTCCGCGGCAGATACGCAGTATTTT. V usage is TRBV10-3 and J usage is TRBJ2-3; D unresolved. Looked up from germline, CDR1 is ENHRY and CDR2 is SYGVKD. V lost 3 bases and J lost 4, with 14 bases in between. The CDR3 is made up of 15 amino acids.

This clonotype was recorded a few times. This chain connects TRBV30 to TRBJ2-1; tentative D call: TRBD1 (7 bases). CDR1 GTSNPN and CDR2 SVGIG come from the germline V gene (reference sequence). The CDR3 consists of 15 residues. Trimming stripped 3 bases from V and 0 bases from J, with 12 bases between. The CDR3 DNA follows: TGTGCCTGGAGCACAGGGGAGGCCTCCTACAATGAGCAGTTCTTC. This encodes CAWSTGEASYNEQFF.

The genes are TRBV4-1 and TRBJ2-5, with a possible D match to TRBD2 (6 bases). The CDR3 has 14 residues. With 3 bases removed from V and 1 base from J, the gap between germline ends came to 9 bases. Germline values: CDR1 MGHRA, CDR2 YSYEKL. The CDR3 nucleotides are TGCGCCAGCAGCCATGGGGGACTCCAAGAGACCCAGTACTTC. The encoded protein is CASSHGGLQETQYF.

This clonotype was detected many times. The rearrangement links TRBV5-1 to TRBJ2-3; TRBD2 is a possible D gene (5 bases). Germline V CDR1 and CDR2: SGHRS, YFSETQ. The CDR3 length is 13 residues. V was pared by 5 bases and J by 2 bases, with 9 bases between. CDR3: CASRAGSTDTQYF. As DNA, the CDR3 is TGCGCCAGCAGGGCGGGTTCCACAGATACGCAGTATTTT.